This T cell receptor (beta chain) was identified during a study of blood T cell repertoires in COVID-19 (dated by TCRdb to about 2020). With respect to the entire study: Collaborator samples came from the United States, Italy and Spain and covered acute and convalescent phases of COVID-19. The samples were drawn from the first 160 participants of the ongoing ImmuneRACE study and from 1,254 subjects provided by 6 global collaborators. The repertoires were made available in a free public database intended to serve as a resource for research on the immune response to SARS-CoV-2. The sample metadata nearly always contained a de-identified subject ID, COVID-19 status, age in years and sex. The prospective study material was composed of cDNA or gDNA derived from T cells, B-cell-depleted T cells, or PBMCs. Subjects who had been exposed to COVID-19, were actively infected with it, or had recovered from it provided the deeply sampled blood TCRbeta repertoires that made up the dataset. Where available, HLA class I and class II types were taken from metadata supplied by the sample provider and were not determined by assay-based typing. Study-wide conclusions, independent of this receptor: The amount of clinical and demographic metadata varied by source and participant and was provided uncurated.

TCRbeta CDR3 regions were amplified from genomic DNA using the immunoSEQ Assay, a bias-controlled multiplex PCR. On the study's bioinformatics: The number of nucleated cells in each sample was estimated from the amplification of reference gene primers within the assay. Sequence reads were collapsed and filtered to measure the absolute abundance of every unique TCRbeta CDR3 rearrangement. Productive Simpson clonality was computed per sample as the square root of Simpson's diversity index over productive rearrangements. This is the immuneACCESS table as TCRdb keeps it, with only in-frame sequences that have V and J called. A part of the clones is gone; compared with another copy, unresolved V genes explain less than half, and the rest is unexplained. That table gives V, J and clone size, and the DNA gave D and trimming. This sample comprises approximately 160,000 clones, roughly 86% of them detected only once. The ten largest clones add up to 7.5% to 9.5% of the sample.

Samples from volunteer blood donors who had recovered from COVID-19 were contributed by a second Seattle source. Whole blood was collected in K2EDTA tubes by collaborating institutions according to the institutions' own protocols. Collaborator samples were shipped for TCRbeta analysis as frozen whole blood, isolated PBMCs, or DNA extracted from either sample type. The cysteine opens and the phenylalanine closes a CDR3 of 16 amino acids. Solely the CDR3 DNA is kept, with 48 bases framed from the first base. For CDR1 and CDR2, the germline V gene lists SGHVS and FQNEAQ. Trimming accounts for 5 bases at V and 3 bases at J, while the number of junction bases matched to no gene is 6. For this clone: No cognate antigen has been identified for it. Within one base of it there is no much larger clone, and no base qualities were kept.

This clonotype was obtained from a man aged 35-49 years who had recovered from COVID-19. The receptor chain draws on TRBV7-8 and TRBJ2-1; 11 bases in between match TRBD2. The sequenced material came from peripheral blood. The encoded CDR3 is CASSPGTSGIYNEQFF. The DNA sequence is TGTGCCAGCAGCCCGGGGACTAGCGGAATCTACAATGAGCAGTTCTTC.